This T cell receptor (beta chain) was captured in a study of T cell responses to AZD1222 COVID-19 vaccine. Findings of the study overall: The study found vaccine-associated CD4 TCRs spanning spike, dominant at 160-218 and 743-854.

Concerning this clone itself: The antigen remains unidentified.

This CDR3 spans 12 amino acids. Germline V gene lookup returns CDR1 SGHRS and CDR2 YFSETQ. The germline V and J ends were trimmed by 0 bases and 14 bases, with 14 bases remaining between them. Libraries were prepared by immunoSEQ multiplex PCR; TCRdb keeps only in-frame clonotypes and omits some of them. The sample lists about 120,000 clones; 88% were seen once. The sample in question was peripheral blood, obtained on day 0 of AZD1222 vaccination. The TCR originated in an adult in good health. The genes are TRBV5-1 and TRBJ2-5; D perhaps matches TRBD1 (5 bases). The CDR3 loop is CASSLGTGPPYF. The CDR3 DNA follows: TGCGCCAGCAGCTTGGGCACAGGTCCCCCCTACTTC.